Listed below are T cell receptor beta chains from one sample, sequenced in a study of OX40 agonist ivuxolimab in advanced cancers. Sequenced by immunoSEQ multiplex PCR; TCRdb stores in-frame clones only, minus some. The data contain tens of thousands of clones, under 85% of them singletons. The sequenced sample was CD4+ or CD8+ T cells sorted from blood, obtained in a trial of the OX40 agonist ivuxolimab. The receptors were sampled from an adult with an advanced solid tumor such as melanoma, head and neck, liver or kidney cancer. Each CDR3 is given with its conserved first and last residue. The order of the fields is V gene, clone size, J gene, D gene, CDR3 DNA, CDR3 protein. The D gene is left open where the match is weak. Clone size is shown for a subset of rows, as once, few, many or a class of expanded clone.

TRBV29-1	-	TRBJ2-2	-	TGCAGCGTTCGAGACAAGACAAACACCGGGGAGCTGTTTTTT	CSVRDKTNTGELFF
TRBV7-9	-	TRBJ1-2	-	TGTGCCAGCAGCTTTCTGAAGGGGGGCTACACCTTC	CASSFLKGGYTF
TRBV7-3	-	TRBJ2-4	TRBD2	TGTGCCAGCAGCTTAGCTTCGGGCGGGAGGTTGCACTTC	CASSLASGGRLHF
TRBV7-9	-	TRBJ2-4	-	TGTGCCAGCAGCTTAGAGGTCGAAGGCGTTCAGTACTTC	CASSLEVEGVQYF
TRBV9	-	TRBJ2-7	TRBD2	TGTGCCAGCAGCGTCGGGACTAGCGGCTACGAGCAGTACTTC	CASSVGTSGYEQYF
TRBV5-5	-	TRBJ1-1	-	TGTGCCAGCAGCTTGGGATGGGGCCCGGACACTGAAGCTTTCTTT	CASSLGWGPDTEAFF
TRBV29-1	once	TRBJ2-7	-	TGCAGCGTTGAAGATTTTGTTTTGGGAACTTCGGGACTGCCCTCCTACGAGCAGTACTTC	CSVEDFVLGTSGLPSYEQYF
TRBV9	-	TRBJ1-4	TRBD1	TGTGCCAGCAGCCTGTCGGGGACAGAGAGAGAAAAACTGTTTTTT	CASSLSGTEREKLFF
TRBV18	-	TRBJ1-1	-	TGTGCCAGCTCACCCTCGGGCAGGGGAGGTGAAGCTTTCTTT	CASSPSGRGGEAFF
TRBV28	-	TRBJ2-3	TRBD1	TGTGCCAGCAGTTTGCCGACAGGGTTGGCAGATACGCAGTATTTT	CASSLPTGLADTQYF
TRBV7-2	-	TRBJ2-1	-	TGTGCCAGCAGCTTTGTTACTGAGCAGTTCTTC	CASSFVTEQFF
TRBV2	-	TRBJ2-2	TRBD1	TGTGCCAGCAAAGAAGGGACAGGGGACGGTCGGGAGCTGTTTTTT	CASKEGTGDGRELFF
TRBV28	-	TRBJ1-6	TRBD1	TGTGCCAGCAGTTCACCCGGGACAGGGGAAAATTCACCCCTCCACTTT	CASSSPGTGENSPLHF
TRBV6-6	-	TRBJ2-1	-	TGTGCCAGCAGTACCTCATTAGGGAACAATGAGCAGTTCTTC	CASSTSLGNNEQFF
TRBV18	-	TRBJ2-2	TRBD1	TGTGCCAGCTCACCAGGGACAGGGGGGGCATCTGCTACCGGGGAGCTGTTTTTT	CASSPGTGGASATGELFF
TRBV4-1	-	TRBJ1-6	TRBD1	TGCGCCAGCAGCCAAGCCGGACAGGGCCGCAATTCACCCCTCCACTTT	CASSQAGQGRNSPLHF
TRBV27	-	TRBJ2-6	-	TGTGCCAGCAGTCTTCCTCGCTGGGCCAACGTCCTGACTTTC	CASSLPRWANVLTF
TRBV11-2	-	TRBJ2-6	-	TGTGCCAGCAGCGTCAGGAAGCAACAAAGTCGGGCCAACGTCCTGACTTTC	CASSVRKQQSRANVLTF
TRBV27	large	TRBJ2-5	TRBD2	TGTGCCAGCAGCCTAGCGGGGTGGGAGACCCAGTACTTC	CASSLAGWETQYF
TRBV28	few	TRBJ1-6	-	TGTGCCAGCAGTTCACCAGGATCACCCCTCCACTTT	CASSSPGSPLHF